The 13 T cell receptor beta chains listed next were all sequenced from one sample in a study of blood T cell repertoires in COVID-19. TCRdb's copy holds only in-frame clones and misses some; the assay was immunoSEQ multiplex PCR. The sample consists of 250,000 or so clones, roughly 88% of them appearing once. The sequenced sample consisted of PBMCs or T cells enriched from blood (not recorded which). These receptors all come from a woman aged 40 to 50 who had been exposed to COVID-19.

This chain links TRBV3-1 (or the pseudogene TRBV3-2) with TRBJ1-2; 9 positions match TRBD1. Trimming at V came to 5 bases and at J to 6 bases, leaving 4 bases not matched to a gene. CDR3 length: 13 residues. CDR1 is LGHDT and CDR2 is YNNKEL in the germline V gene (reference sequence). CDR3: CASSETGGDGYTF. CDR3 DNA sequence: TGTGCCAGCAGCGAAACAGGGGGCGATGGCTACACCTTC.

The chain combines TRBV19 with TRBJ1-2; D gene unclear. The CDR3 sequence is 14 residues long. CDR1 and CDR2 from the germline V gene are LNHDA and SQIVND (reference sequence). V lost 5 bases to trimming and J lost 6 bases, with 16 bases between them. For the CDR3, the DNA is TGTGCCAGTAGTTCCTCGAGAGGGTACGATGGCTACACCTTC. It yields the protein CASSSSRGYDGYTF.

CDR3 residues: CASSFPGLAGLTDTQYF. In DNA, the CDR3 is TGTGCCAGCAGCTTCCCAGGACTAGCGGGCCTCACAGATACGCAGTATTTT. The chain combines TRBV5-4 with TRBJ2-3; 11 bases align to TRBD2. Germline V gene data show CDR1 as SGHNT and CDR2 as YYREEE (reference sequence). Trimming removed 2 bases from V and 2 bases from J; junction bases left unmatched: 7. The CDR3 sequence is 17 residues long.

The chain links TRBV7-2 to TRBJ1-5, with 7 bases aligning to TRBD1. Germline values: CDR1 SGHTA, CDR2 FQGNSA. The CDR3 is made up of 16 amino acids. Germline trimming cut 5 bases from V and 1 base from J; bases unmatched to any gene: 8. The CDR3 DNA reads as TGTGCCAGCAGCATCCTTACAGGGGAGAGCAATCAGCCCCAGCATTTT. This codes for CASSILTGESNQPQHF.

This chain links TRBV19 with TRBJ1-4; D not certain. With 10 bases removed from V and 0 bases from J, the gap between germline ends came to 18 bases. The CDR3 is made up of 16 amino acids. Germline assignment: CDR1 LNHDA and CDR2 SQIVND (reference sequence). DNA for the CDR3: TGTGCCACTTTTGGGAGGGCAGCCGCAACTAATGAAAAACTGTTTTTT. Amino acids: CATFGRAAATNEKLFF.

The J gene is TRBJ2-7, the V gene TRBV25-1, with D perhaps matching TRBD1 (6 bases). This CDR3 contains 16 residues. Germline CDR1 reads MGHDK; CDR2 reads SYGVNS. V was pared by 1 base and J by 5 bases, with 18 bases between. CDR3 protein: CASSEWTASFGDEQYF. CDR3 bases: TGTGCCAGCAGTGAATGGACAGCTAGCTTTGGCGACGAGCAGTACTTC.

The chain carries TRBV20-1 and TRBJ1-2; tentative D call: TRBD1 (5 bases). Germline values: CDR1 DFQATT, CDR2 SNEGSKA (reference sequence). The CDR3 totals 11 residues. V shed 4 bases and J shed 4 bases, with 7 bases lying between them. This chain's CDR3 is CSANGGYGYTF. The CDR3 DNA is TGCAGTGCTAACGGGGGCTATGGCTACACCTTC.

This clone was seen just once. The chain couples TRBV14 to TRBJ1-1; 7 bases match TRBD1. V was clipped by 3 bases and J by 11 bases; unmatched bases: 9. The CDR3 sequence is 13 residues long. CDR1 is SGHDN, CDR2 FVKESK, per germline. The CDR3 loop is CASSQARTGAAFF. The DNA of the CDR3 is TGTGCCAGCAGCCAGGCCCGAACAGGGGCGGCTTTCTTT. The full variable domain, with the rest looked up from reference TRBV14 and TRBJ1-1, is EAGVTQFPSHSVIEKGQTVTLRCDPISGHDNLYWYRRVMGKEIKFLLHFVKESKQDESGMPNNRFLAERTGGTYSTLKVQPAELEDSGVYFCASSQARTGAAFFGQGTRLTVV.

This rearrangement joins TRBV18 to TRBJ2-5; 7 bases agree with TRBD2. V lost 4 bases, J lost 4 bases, and 6 bases stayed unmatched. The CDR3 has 14 residues. The germline gives CDR1 KGHSH, CDR2 LQKENI. The CDR3 sequence: CASSLKGRGETQYF. Here the CDR3 DNA reads TGTGCCAGCTCACTTAAAGGGAGGGGAGAGACCCAGTACTTC.

V is TRBV6-2 or TRBV6-3 and J is TRBJ1-5, with 8 bases identical to TRBD1. Germline loops: CDR1 MNHEY, CDR2 SVGEGT. The CDR3 contains 15 residues. Trimming at V came to 4 bases and at J to 4 bases, leaving 6 bases not matched to a gene. The CDR3, as DNA: TGTGCCAGCAGTTTGGACAGGGCCCAGAATCAGCCCCAGCATTTT. Translating gives CASSLDRAQNQPQHF.

The rearrangement links TRBV6-5 to TRBJ1-2; D uncertain. The germline V and J ends were trimmed by 6 bases and 4 bases, with 12 bases remaining between them. Per the germline V gene, CDR1 is MNHEY and CDR2 is SVGAGI. This CDR3 spans 13 amino acids. The CDR3 spells CASSRTGFYGYTF. In DNA form, the CDR3 reads TGTGCCAGCAGCCGGACTGGCTTCTATGGCTACACCTTC.

V usage is TRBV19 and J usage is TRBJ1-5; D may be TRBD1 (6 bases). Trimming shortened V by 8 bases and J by 3 bases, and 14 bases separated the two germline ends. The CDR3 has 14 residues. The germline gives CDR1 LNHDA, CDR2 SQIVND (reference sequence). The CDR3 spells CASSRQGHNQPQHF. In DNA, the CDR3 is TGTGCCAGTTCCCGGCAGGGACACAATCAGCCCCAGCATTTT.

This chain joins TRBV13 and TRBJ2-7; 7 positions agree with TRBD2. The CDR3 is 19 residues long. Germline CDR1 PRHDT, CDR2 FYEKMQ (reference sequence). V shed 5 bases, J shed 6 bases, and the junction held 25 bases outside the gene matches. The CDR3 sequence: CASSHSEGGMAWSPSEQYV. The CDR3 DNA reads as TGTGCCAGCAGCCACAGCGAGGGAGGGATGGCATGGAGCCCCTCCGAGCAGTACGTC.